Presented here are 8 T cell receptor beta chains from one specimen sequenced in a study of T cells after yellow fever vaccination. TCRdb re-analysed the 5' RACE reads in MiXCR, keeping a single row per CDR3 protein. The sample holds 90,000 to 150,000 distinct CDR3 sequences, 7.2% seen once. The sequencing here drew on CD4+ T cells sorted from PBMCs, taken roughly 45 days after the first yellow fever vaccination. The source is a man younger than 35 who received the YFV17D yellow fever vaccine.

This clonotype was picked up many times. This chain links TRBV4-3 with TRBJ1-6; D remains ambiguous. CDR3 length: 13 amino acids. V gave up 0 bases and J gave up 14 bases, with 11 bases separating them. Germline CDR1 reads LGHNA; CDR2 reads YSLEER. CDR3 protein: CASSQERRSSLHF. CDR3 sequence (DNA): TGCGCCAGCAGCCAAGAAAGAAGGTCCTCCCTCCACTTT.

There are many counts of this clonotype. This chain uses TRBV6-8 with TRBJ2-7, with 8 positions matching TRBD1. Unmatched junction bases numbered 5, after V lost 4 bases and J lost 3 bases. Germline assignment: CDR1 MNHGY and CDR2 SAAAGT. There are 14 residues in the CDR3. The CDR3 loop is CASSLRTGNYEQYF. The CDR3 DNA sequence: TGTGCCAGCAGTTTAAGGACAGGGAACTACGAGCAGTACTTC.

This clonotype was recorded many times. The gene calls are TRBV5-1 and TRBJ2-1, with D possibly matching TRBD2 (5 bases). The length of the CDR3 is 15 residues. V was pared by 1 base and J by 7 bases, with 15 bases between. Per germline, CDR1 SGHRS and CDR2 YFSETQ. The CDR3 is CASSLLPTRRNEQFF. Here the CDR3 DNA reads TGCGCCAGCAGCTTGCTCCCGACCCGGAGGAATGAGCAGTTCTTC. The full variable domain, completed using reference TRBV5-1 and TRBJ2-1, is KAGVTQTPRYLIKTRGQQVTLSCSPISGHRSVSWYQQTPGQGLQFLFEYFSETQRNKGNFPGRFSGRQFSNSRSEMNVSTLELGDSALYLCASSLLPTRRNEQFFGPGTRLTVL.

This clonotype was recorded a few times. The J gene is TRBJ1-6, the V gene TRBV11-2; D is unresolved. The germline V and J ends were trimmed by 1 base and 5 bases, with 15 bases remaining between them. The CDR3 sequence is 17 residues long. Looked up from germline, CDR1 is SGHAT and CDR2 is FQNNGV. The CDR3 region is CASSLVSEPWDNSPLHF. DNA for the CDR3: TGTGCCAGCAGCTTAGTTTCAGAACCCTGGGATAATTCACCCCTCCACTTT.

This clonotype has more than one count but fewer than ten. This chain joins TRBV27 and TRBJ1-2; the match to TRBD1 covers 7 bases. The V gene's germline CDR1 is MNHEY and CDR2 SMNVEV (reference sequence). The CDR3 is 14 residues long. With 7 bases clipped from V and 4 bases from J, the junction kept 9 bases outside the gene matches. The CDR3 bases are TGTGCCAGCACCACTCACACAGGGGCCTATGGCTACACCTTC. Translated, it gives CASTTHTGAYGYTF.

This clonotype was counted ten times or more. CDR3 nucleotide sequence: TGTGCCAGCAGTTACTCACAAGAGACCCAGTACTTC. Protein: CASSYSQETQYF. V usage is TRBV6-6 and J usage is TRBJ2-5; D not certain. V was shortened by 0 bases and J by 2 bases, with 1 base between the two germline ends. Germline loops: CDR1 MNHNY, CDR2 SVGAGI (reference sequence). The CDR3 has 12 residues.

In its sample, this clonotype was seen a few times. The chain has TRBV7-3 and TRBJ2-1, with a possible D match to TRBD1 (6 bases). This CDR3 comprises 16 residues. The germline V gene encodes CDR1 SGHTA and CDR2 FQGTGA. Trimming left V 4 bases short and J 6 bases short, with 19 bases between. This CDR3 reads CASSSQGVRAGNEQFF. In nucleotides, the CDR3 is TGTGCCAGCAGCTCACAGGGTGTACGGGCAGGCAATGAGCAGTTCTTC.

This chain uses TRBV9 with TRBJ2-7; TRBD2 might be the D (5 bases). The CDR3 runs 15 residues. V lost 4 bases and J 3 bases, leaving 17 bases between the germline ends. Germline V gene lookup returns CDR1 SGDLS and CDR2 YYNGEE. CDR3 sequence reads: CASSSAPGLSYEQYF. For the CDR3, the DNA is TGTGCCAGCAGCTCTGCTCCCGGACTGAGCTACGAGCAGTACTTC.